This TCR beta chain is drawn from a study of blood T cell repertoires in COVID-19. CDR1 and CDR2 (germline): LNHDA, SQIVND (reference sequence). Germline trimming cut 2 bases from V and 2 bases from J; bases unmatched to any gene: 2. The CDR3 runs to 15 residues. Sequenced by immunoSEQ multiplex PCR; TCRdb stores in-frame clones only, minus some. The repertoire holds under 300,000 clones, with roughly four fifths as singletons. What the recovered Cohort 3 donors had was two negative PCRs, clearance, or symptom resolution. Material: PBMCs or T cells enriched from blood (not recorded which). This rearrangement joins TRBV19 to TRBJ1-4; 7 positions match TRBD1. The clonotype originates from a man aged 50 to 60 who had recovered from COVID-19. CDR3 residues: CASSITGDTNEKLFF. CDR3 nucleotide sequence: TGTGCCAGTAGTATAACAGGGGATACTAATGAAAAACTGTTTTTT.